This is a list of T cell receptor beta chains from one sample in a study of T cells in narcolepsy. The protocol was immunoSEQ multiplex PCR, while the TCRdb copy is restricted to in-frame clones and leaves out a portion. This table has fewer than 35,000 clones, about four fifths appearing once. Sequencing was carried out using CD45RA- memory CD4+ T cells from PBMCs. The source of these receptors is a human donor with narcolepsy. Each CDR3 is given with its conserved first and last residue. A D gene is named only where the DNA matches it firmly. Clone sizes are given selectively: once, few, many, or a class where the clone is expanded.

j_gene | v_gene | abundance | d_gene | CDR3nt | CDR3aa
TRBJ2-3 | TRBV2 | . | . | TGTGCCAGCAGTGAAAATAATGGGGCATTAGGCACAGATACGCAGTATTTT | CASSENNGALGTDTQYF
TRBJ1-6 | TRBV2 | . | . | TGTGCCAGCAGGGCTCCAGGACGCATGCAAACACCCCTCCACTTT | CASRAPGRMQTPLHF
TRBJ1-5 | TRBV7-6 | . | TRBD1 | TGTGCCAGCAGCTTAGAGGGGGCAGGATTCAATCAGCCCCAGCATTTT | CASSLEGAGFNQPQHF
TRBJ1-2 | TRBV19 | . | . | TGTGCCAGTAGTATGAACAGGGAGTATAGGTACGGCTACACCTTC | CASSMNREYRYGYTF
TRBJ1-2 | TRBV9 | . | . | TGTGCCAGCAGCGTAGACGTGGGACCCTATGGCTACACCTTC | CASSVDVGPYGYTF
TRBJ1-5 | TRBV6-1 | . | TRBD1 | TGTGCCAGCAGTGACCAACGGACAGGAGTAAGCAATCAGCCCCAGCATTTT | CASSDQRTGVSNQPQHF
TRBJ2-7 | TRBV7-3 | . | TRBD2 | TGTGCCAGCAGTCCCTTCGGGGTAGCGGGGGGACCCTACGAGCAGTACTTC | CASSPFGVAGGPYEQYF
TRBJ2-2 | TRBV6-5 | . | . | TGTGCCAGCGGACAGTCGGGGACCGGGGAGCTGTTTTTT | CASGQSGTGELFF
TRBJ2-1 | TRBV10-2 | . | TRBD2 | TGCGCCAGCATGGTAGCGGGAGGAAACAATGAGCAGTTCTTC | CASMVAGGNNEQFF
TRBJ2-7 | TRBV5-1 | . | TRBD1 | TGCGCCAGCAGCTTCAGGACAGGGGCCGAGCAGTACTTC | CASSFRTGAEQYF
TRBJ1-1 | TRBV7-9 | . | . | TGTGCCAGCAGCCAGAAGGACTTGGAAGCTTTCTTT | CASSQKDLEAFF
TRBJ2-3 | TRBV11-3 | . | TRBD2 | TGTGCCAGCAGCCCCGTCCTAGCGGGGGAGTTCAAACCCCGGACAGATACGCAGTATTTT | CASSPVLAGEFKPRTDTQYF
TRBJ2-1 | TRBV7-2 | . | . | TGTGCCAGCAGCTTTAAACAGGGGGGGTACAATGAGCAGTTCTTC | CASSFKQGGYNEQFF
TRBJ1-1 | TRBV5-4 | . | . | TGTGCCAGCAGCGGGGGGACTAACACTGAAGCTTTCTTT | CASSGGTNTEAFF
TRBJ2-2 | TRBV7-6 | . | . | TGTGCCAGCAGCCGCAGAGGGGAGCTGTTTTTT | CASSRRGELFF
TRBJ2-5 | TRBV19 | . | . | TGTGCCAGTAGTACATATCGGGAGACAGGGAGAGAGACCCAGTACTTC | CASSTYRETGRETQYF
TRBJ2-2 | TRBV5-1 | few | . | TGCGCCAGCAGCTTCGGGACCGGGGAGCTGTTTTTT | CASSFGTGELFF
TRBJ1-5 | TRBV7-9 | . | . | TGTGCCAGCAGCTCCGGCGGTCAGCCCCAGCATTTT | CASSSGGQPQHF
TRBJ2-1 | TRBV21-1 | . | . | TGTGCCAGCAGCATCGGACAGGGGGCTCGGAATGAGCAGTTCTTC | CASSIGQGARNEQFF
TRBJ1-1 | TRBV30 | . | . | TGTGCCTGGACCACAGGGTTTAACACTGAAGCTTTCTTT | CAWTTGFNTEAFF
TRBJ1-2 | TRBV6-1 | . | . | TGTGCCAGCACCCTCCCGGTCCCCAACTATGGCTACACCTTC | CASTLPVPNYGYTF
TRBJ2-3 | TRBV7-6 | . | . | TGTGCCAGCAGCTTGGGGGGGCCCCCCGCAGATACGCAGTATTTT | CASSLGGPPADTQYF
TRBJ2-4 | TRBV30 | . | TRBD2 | TGTGCCTGGAGTGGTCTTGAGCGGGGGCCACGGTTAGGCAAAAACATTCAGTACTTC | CAWSGLERGPRLGKNIQYF
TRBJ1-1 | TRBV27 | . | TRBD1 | TGTGCCAGCAGGCGGACAGGGGACCTCACTGAAGCTTTCTTT | CASRRTGDLTEAFF
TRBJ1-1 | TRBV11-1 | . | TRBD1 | TGTGCCAGCAGCTCCCGGACAGGGACCACCGCTGAAGCTTTCTTT | CASSSRTGTTAEAFF
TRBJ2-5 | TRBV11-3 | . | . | TGTGCCAGCAGCTTAAGCTCAGCCCAAGAGACCCAGTACTTC | CASSLSSAQETQYF
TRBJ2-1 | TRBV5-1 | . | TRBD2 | TGCGCCAGCAGCTTGCTTCCCGGGACTAGTGAGCAGTTCTTC | CASSLLPGTSEQFF
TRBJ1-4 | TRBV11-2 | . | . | TGTGCCAGCAGCTTAAGTAGGGTGGGGGAAAAACTGTTTTTT | CASSLSRVGEKLFF
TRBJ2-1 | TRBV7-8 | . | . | TGTGCCAGCAGCCAGACTGCGAGCTCCTACAATGAGCAGTTCTTC | CASSQTASSYNEQFF
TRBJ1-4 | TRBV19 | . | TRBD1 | TGTGCCAGTAGTAAGGGGACAGGTCCCTTCGGGGCTAATGAAAAACTGTTTTTT | CASSKGTGPFGANEKLFF
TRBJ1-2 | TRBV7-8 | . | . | TGTGCCAGCAGCTTAGATGGGGGCAGCTACACCTTC | CASSLDGGSYTF
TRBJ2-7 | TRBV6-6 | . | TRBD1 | TGTGCCAGCAGTTTTGACAGGGGGCCTTACGAGCAGTACTTC | CASSFDRGPYEQYF
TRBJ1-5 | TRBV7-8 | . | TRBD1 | TGTGCCAGCAGCTTAGGCAGGGGGGGAAATCAGCCCCAGCATTTT | CASSLGRGGNQPQHF
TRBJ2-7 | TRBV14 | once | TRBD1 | TGTGCCAGCAGCAATCAAAGGGGACAGCCCTACGAGCAGTACTTC | CASSNQRGQPYEQYF
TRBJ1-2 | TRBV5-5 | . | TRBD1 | TGTGCCAGCAGTCCCGGACAGGGTGAGGGCACGTATGGCTACACCTTC | CASSPGQGEGTYGYTF
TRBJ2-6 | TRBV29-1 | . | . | TGCAAACATTCAGGACAGAAGCTAAGCTCTGGGGCCAACGTCCTGACTTTC | CKHSGQKLSSGANVLTF
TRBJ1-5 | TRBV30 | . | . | TGTGCCTGGAGTGTCCGGACGGATCAGCCCCAGCATTTT | CAWSVRTDQPQHF
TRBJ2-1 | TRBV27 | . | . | TGTGCCAGCAGTTTAAGGGGTGGGGGTGAGCAGTTCTTC | CASSLRGGGEQFF
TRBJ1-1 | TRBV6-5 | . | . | TGTGCCAGCAGTTACCGTGGCGGGAACACTGAAGCTTTCTTT | CASSYRGGNTEAFF
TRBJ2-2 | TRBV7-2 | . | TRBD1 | TGTGCCAGCAGCTCACCTCCGACAGGGGCGAACACCGGGGAGCTGTTTTTT | CASSSPPTGANTGELFF
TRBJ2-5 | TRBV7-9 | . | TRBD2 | TGTGCCAGCAGCCGGACTAGCGGGTACAAGACCCAGTACTTC | CASSRTSGYKTQYF
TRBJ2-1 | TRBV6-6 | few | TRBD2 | TGTGCCAGCAGTTCTAGCGGGGGGGCCTCCAATGAGCAGTTCTTC | CASSSSGGASNEQFF